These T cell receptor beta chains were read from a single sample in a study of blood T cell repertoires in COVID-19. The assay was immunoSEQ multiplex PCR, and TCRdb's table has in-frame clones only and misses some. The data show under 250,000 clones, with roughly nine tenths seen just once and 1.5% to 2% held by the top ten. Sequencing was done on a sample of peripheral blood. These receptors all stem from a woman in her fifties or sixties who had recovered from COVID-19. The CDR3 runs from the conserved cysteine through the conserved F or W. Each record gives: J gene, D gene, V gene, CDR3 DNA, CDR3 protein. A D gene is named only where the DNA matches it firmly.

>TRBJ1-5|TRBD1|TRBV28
TGTGCCTGTACAGGGGGCGGACAGCCCCAGCATTTT
CACTGGGQPQHF
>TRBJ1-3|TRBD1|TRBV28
TGTGCCACCATAGCGGGACAGGGAACGACCTCTGGAAACACCATATATTTT
CATIAGQGTTSGNTIYF
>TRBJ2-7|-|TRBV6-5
TGTGCCAGCAGGGGGGACACAGCCTACGAGCAGTACTTC
CASRGDTAYEQYF
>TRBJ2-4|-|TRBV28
TGTGCCAGCTCCCGGACAAATCTAGCCAAAAACATTCAGTACTTC
CASSRTNLAKNIQYF
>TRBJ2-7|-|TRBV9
TGTGCCAGCAGCGTAGAGCCTGGGGGCTTAAGCTCCTACGAGCAGTACTTC
CASSVEPGGLSSYEQYF
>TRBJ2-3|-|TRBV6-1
TGTGCCAGCAGGAGGGGGGGGCAGTATGCAGATACGCAGTATTTT
CASRRGGQYADTQYF
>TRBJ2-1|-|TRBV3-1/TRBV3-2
TGTGCCAGCAGCCATGGGGCCGCGGGGAATGAGCAGTTCTTC
CASSHGAAGNEQFF
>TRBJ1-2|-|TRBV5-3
TGTGCCAGAAGCCCGTCAGCGGGTCCGATTTCCTATGGCTACACCTTC
CARSPSAGPISYGYTF
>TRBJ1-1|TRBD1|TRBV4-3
TGCGCCAGCAGCCAAGGAGGGACAGGGGCCACTGAAGCTTTCTTT
CASSQGGTGATEAFF
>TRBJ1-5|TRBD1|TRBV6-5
TGTGCCAGCAGGCCGTACAGGGGTAATCAGCCCCAGCATTTT
CASRPYRGNQPQHF
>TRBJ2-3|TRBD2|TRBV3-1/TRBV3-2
TGTGCCAGCAGCCAAGGATCGGGAGGAGCGGGGTATACGCAGTATTTT
CASSQGSGGAGYTQYF
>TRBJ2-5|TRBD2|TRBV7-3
TGTGCCAGCAGCTTGGTTAGCGGGAGGCAAGAGACCCAGTACTTC
CASSLVSGRQETQYF
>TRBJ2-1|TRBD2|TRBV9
TGTGCCAGCAGCGTAGTGGGAGAGCTGGTAGCGGGGTACAATGAGCAGTTCTTC
CASSVVGELVAGYNEQFF
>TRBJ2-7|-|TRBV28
TGTGCCAGCAGCTCACCCCAAATACGGTACGAGCAGTACTTC
CASSSPQIRYEQYF
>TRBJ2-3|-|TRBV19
TGTGCCAGTAAAGCACGGGACAACACAGATACGCAGTATTTT
CASKARDNTDTQYF
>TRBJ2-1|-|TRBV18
TGTGCCAGCTCTCCCGACAGCTACAATGAGCAGTTCTTC
CASSPDSYNEQFF
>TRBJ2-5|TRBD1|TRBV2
TGTGCCAGCAGTGATTGGGGGGACAGGGATTACGGTGGGACCCAGTACTTC
CASSDWGDRDYGGTQYF
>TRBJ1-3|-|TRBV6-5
TGTGCCACCTCCGGACAGTTAGGAAACACCATATATTTT
CATSGQLGNTIYF
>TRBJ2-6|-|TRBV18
TGTGCCAGCTCACCGCCAAGGGGTGCTGGGGCCAACGTCCTGACTTTC
CASSPPRGAGANVLTF